This T cell receptor beta chain was sequenced for a study of T-cell memory formation after mild COVID-19. Amplification by 5'RACE using constant-segment primers produced TCR alpha and TCR beta cDNA libraries that carried sample barcodes and UMIs. TCRdb used MiXCR to reprocess the 5' RACE reads, holding one entry per CDR3 protein. The repertoire holds around 340,000 distinct CDR3 sequences, with 10% to 15% as singletons. Germline-derived CDR1 and CDR2 are SGHDT and YYEEEE. The CDR3 has 14 amino acids. Trimming stripped 2 bases from V and 0 bases from J, with 8 bases between. This clonotype has a handful of counts. What it binds is unknown. General study findings and limits: Of the contracting clones, CD4+ ones lay mainly in CM and EM, and CD8+ ones in EMRA. Clonal second-wave expansions that peaked on day 37 had unconfirmed SARS-CoV-2 specificity.

V is TRBV5-6 and J is TRBJ1-2; no clear D. The sequence was obtained from a man between 18 and 29 years old who had mild COVID-19 (a few samples of this study predate the infection). Cell type and time point are not known. The sequencing input was PBMCs or a T cell subset sorted from them (not recorded which). The CDR3 bases are TGTGCCAGCAGCTTCGCTCCAGCTAACTATGGCTACACCTTC. Amino acid sequence: CASSFAPANYGYTF.